What follows are 3 T cell receptor beta chains derived from one specimen sequenced in a study of cytomegalovirus exposure and HLA in healthy donors. PCR was performed using 60 Vbeta and 13 Jbeta primers. The table came from immunoSEQ multiplex PCR; TCRdb's copy has only in-frame clones and leaves some out. The sample lists tens of thousands of clones; approximately 70% were seen once. The specimen sequenced was PBMCs. All receptors derive from a man aged 35 to 55 in good health and CMV-seropositive.

This rearrangement joins TRBV6-1 to TRBJ1-1, with 9 bases aligning to TRBD1. CDR1 is MNHNS and CDR2 is SASEGT in the germline V gene. Trimming at V came to 6 bases and at J to 0 bases, leaving 2 bases not matched to a gene. The CDR3 has 14 amino acids. In DNA, the CDR3 is TGTGCCAGCAGGGACAGGGGATTGAACACTGAAGCTTTCTTT. This translates into CASRDRGLNTEAFF.

This chain connects TRBV9 to TRBJ2-3, with 8 bases matching TRBD2. The V and J ends lost 0 bases and 6 bases, in that order; junction bases with no gene match: 18. This CDR3 region has 19 residues. CDR1 is SGDLS and CDR2 is YYNGEE in the germline V gene. CDR3 loop: CASSVAVYGGGTAGDTQYF. In DNA, the CDR3 is TGTGCCAGCAGCGTAGCGGTCTATGGCGGGGGGACCGCGGGGGATACGCAGTATTTT. The whole variable domain, remainder taken from reference TRBV9 and TRBJ2-3, is DSGVTQTPKHLITATGQRVTLRCSPRSGDLSVYWYQQSLDQGLQFLIQYYNGEERAKGNILERFSAQQFPDLHSELNLSSLELGDSALYFCASSVAVYGGGTAGDTQYFGPGTRLTVL.

CDR3 protein: CAWRKAGGYNEQFF. The CDR3 DNA is TGTGCCTGGAGGAAAGCGGGTGGATACAATGAGCAGTTCTTC. The J gene is TRBJ2-1, the V gene TRBV30; perhaps TRBD2 as D (6 bases). Germline CDR1 and CDR2: GTSNPN and SVGIG (reference sequence). The CDR3 totals 14 residues. V shed 3 bases and J shed 4 bases, with 13 bases lying between them.